By share of the sample, the clone carrying this T cell receptor delta chain is medium-sized. The sample originates from a study of gamma-delta chains in newborns, infants, children. Germline-derived CDR1 and CDR2 are GEAIGNYY and EKD. The length of the CDR3 is 13 residues. The V and J ends lost 2 bases and 4 bases respectively, with 10 bases between them. With CATT, TCRdb re-called clones from the reads. The sample yields 5,400 or so delta-chain clones, less than 20% seen once. The sample taken for sequencing was blood. The TCR sequence derives from a child who was a newborn, infant or young child, either healthy, febrile or measles-vaccinated (not recorded which). J is TRDJ1 and V is TRDV2; possible D gene TRDD3, 6 bases. Here the CDR3 reads CACDRLGRDKLIF. CDR3 in DNA: TGTGCCTGTGACAGACTGGGACGCGATAAACTCATCTTT.